The 15 T cell receptor beta chains below all came from one sample that was sequenced in a study of T cell repertoires in cytomegalovirus infection. In TCRdb, the reads were re-called with MiXCR into one record per CDR3 protein. This table has roughly 320,000 distinct CDR3 sequences, 8% to 10% appearing once. Sequencing was performed on PBMCs. These receptors came from a human donor in good health (CMV status not recorded). Some clones in this sample may be carry-over from other donors' samples.

This clonotype was recorded many times. The gene calls are TRBV7-2 and TRBJ1-2, with a tentative D call TRBD1 (6 bases). With 0 bases removed from V and 3 bases from J, the gap between germline ends came to 11 bases. The CDR3 has 15 residues. Looked up from germline, CDR1 is SGHTA and CDR2 is FQGNSA. DNA for the CDR3: TGTGCCAGCAGCTTAGCGACGGGGGGCCACTATGGCTACACCTTC. Translated: CASSLATGGHYGYTF.

This clonotype was counted at least ten times. The chain uses TRBV7-2 and TRBJ2-7; D unclear. The CDR3 is 13 residues long. V dropped 4 bases and J dropped 5 bases, with 12 bases sitting between them. Germline assignment: CDR1 SGHTA and CDR2 FQGNSA. The CDR3 loop reads CASSSQGLNEQYF. CDR3 sequence (DNA): TGTGCCAGCAGCTCCCAAGGGCTAAACGAGCAGTACTTC.

The rearrangement links TRBV6-5 to TRBJ2-2; TRBD2 matches 14 bases. Germline V gene lookup returns CDR1 MNHEY and CDR2 SVGAGI. The CDR3 has 15 amino acids. Unmatched junction bases numbered 6, after V lost 6 bases and J lost 9 bases. CDR3 protein: CASSLGTSGSRELFF. The CDR3 DNA is TGTGCCAGCAGCCTCGGGACTAGCGGGAGCCGGGAGCTGTTTTTT.

There are many counts of this clonotype. This chain joins TRBV12-3 or TRBV12-4 and TRBJ2-3; D might be TRBD1 (5 bases). V was pared by 7 bases and J by 7 bases, with 12 bases between. This CDR3 is 12 amino acids long. The CDR3 reads CASTRQGNTQYF. The CDR3 DNA reads TGTGCCAGCACCCGGCAGGGAAATACGCAGTATTTT.

This clonotype showed up many times. V is TRBV7-2 and J is TRBJ2-2; the D is unclear. Germline lookup yields CDR1 SGHTA and CDR2 FQGNSA. The CDR3 has 15 residues. The ends were cut back, 2 bases at V and 4 bases at J, with 11 bases in the middle. The CDR3 DNA is TGTGCCAGCAGCTTACAAGGCCCCGGCACCGGGGAGCTGTTTTTT. The encoded protein is CASSLQGPGTGELFF.

Many counts were recorded for this clonotype. This sequence joins TRBV4-1 and TRBJ2-1; D tentatively reads TRBD1 or TRBD2 (6 bases each). The V gene's germline CDR1 is MGHRA and CDR2 YSYEKL. V was trimmed by 0 bases and J by 0 bases, leaving 12 bases between them. This CDR3 has 17 amino acids. The CDR3, as DNA: TGCGCCAGCAGCCAAGATCCTCGGGGGCACTCCTACAATGAGCAGTTCTTC. It translates to CASSQDPRGHSYNEQFF.

This clonotype has a count of ten or more. The V and J genes are TRBV7-2 and TRBJ2-3, with D tentatively TRBD2 (5 bases). Germline loops: CDR1 SGHTA, CDR2 FQGNSA. The CDR3 length is 14 residues. V lost 5 bases and J lost 9, with 18 bases in between. DNA of the CDR3: TGTGCCAGCAGCCCCGGAGGTGGCCTGAGCACGCAGTATTTT. This sequence encodes CASSPGGGLSTQYF.

This clonotype was observed once. V usage is TRBV9 and J usage is TRBJ2-7, with a possible D match to TRBD2 (6 bases). Germline CDR1 is SGDLS and CDR2 is YYNGEE. The CDR3 sequence is 15 residues long. The V end lost 0 bases, the J end lost 2 bases, and 12 bases lay between the germline ends. CDR3 sequence: CASSVGGDPPYEQYF. DNA of the CDR3: TGTGCCAGCAGCGTAGGGGGGGACCCCCCCTACGAGCAGTACTTC.

This clonotype has a handful of counts. This chain links TRBV20-1 with TRBJ2-7, with 8 positions matching TRBD1. V lost 0 bases to trimming and J lost 5 bases; unmatched junction nucleotides: 9. CDR3 length equals 15 residues. Per germline, CDR1 DFQATT and CDR2 SNEGSKA (reference sequence). Here the CDR3 DNA reads TGCAGTGCTAGAGATGCCGGGACAGGATCAAACGAGCAGTACTTC. Protein sequence: CSARDAGTGSNEQYF.

The chain joins TRBV27 to TRBJ2-5; D gene ambiguous. This CDR3 has 15 residues. The V gene lost 3 bases and the J gene lost 1 base, with 12 bases spanning the gap. CDR1 is MNHEY and CDR2 is SMNVEV in the germline V gene (reference sequence). The CDR3 here is CASSFEVGFQETQYF. The CDR3 DNA follows: TGTGCCAGCAGTTTTGAAGTGGGCTTCCAAGAGACCCAGTACTTC.

This chain uses TRBV25-1 with TRBJ2-3, with 8 bases aligning to TRBD1. The CDR3 has 16 residues. The ends lost 7 bases at V and 5 bases at J; junction bases unmatched: 14. Germline values: CDR1 MGHDK, CDR2 SYGVNS. DNA of the CDR3: TGTGCCAGCATATATAGAGGGGCAGGGGGCAGAGATACGCAGTATTTT. Translating it yields CASIYRGAGGRDTQYF.

This chain links TRBV3-1 with TRBJ1-2; 7 bases match TRBD1. The CDR3 runs to 14 residues. With V trimmed by 2 bases and J by 4 bases, 4 bases remained unmatched. Germline V gene sequence: CDR1 LGHDT, CDR2 YNNKEL (reference sequence). CDR3 nucleotide sequence: TGTGCCAGCAGCCAAAGGACAGGCCTCTATGGCTACACCTTC. Translating gives CASSQRTGLYGYTF.

This clonotype was seen at least ten times. The V call is TRBV18, the J call TRBJ1-1; weak D call: TRBD1 (5 bases). CDR1 is KGHSH and CDR2 is LQKENI in the germline V gene. CDR3 length: 15 residues. V lost 0 bases to trimming and J lost 5 bases, with 13 bases between them. The CDR3 region is CASSPPKGGGTEAFF. The DNA for the CDR3 is TGTGCCAGCTCACCACCGAAGGGTGGGGGGACTGAAGCTTTCTTT.

The chain uses TRBV4-2 and TRBJ2-1, with 12 bases fitting TRBD2. The germline gives CDR1 LGHNA, CDR2 YNFKEQ. This CDR3 is 18 amino acids long. V lost 0 bases to trimming and J lost 5 bases; unmatched junction nucleotides: 8. The CDR3 here is CASSQDPPASGRDNEQFF. CDR3 in DNA: TGTGCCAGCAGCCAAGACCCACCGGCTAGCGGGAGGGACAATGAGCAGTTCTTC.

This clonotype was seen repeatedly, ten times or more. V usage is TRBV7-2 and J usage is TRBJ2-7; D is perhaps TRBD2 (5 bases). V gave up 5 bases and J gave up 5 bases, with 13 bases separating them. CDR1 is SGHTA, CDR2 FQGNSA, per germline. The CDR3 covers 13 residues. CDR3 in DNA: TGTGCCAGCAGCCCGGGGTGGTCGGACGAGCAGTACTTC. Protein: CASSPGWSDEQYF. The variable domain in full, completed from reference TRBV7-2 and TRBJ2-7, reads GAGVSQSPSNKVTEKGKDVELRCDPISGHTALYWYRQSLGQGLEFLIYFQGNSAPDKSGLPSDRFSAERTGGSVSTLTIQRTQQEDSAVYLCASSPGWSDEQYFGPGTRLTVT.